The entry below describes one T cell receptor beta chain. What it binds is not known. Germline loops: CDR1 SGHRS, CDR2 YFSETQ. V lost 2 bases and J 0 bases, leaving 8 bases between the germline ends. There are 15 residues in the CDR3. The data derive from a study of beta chain features in type 1 diabetes. The study's findings and limits: TCRB CDR3s were moderately but significantly shorter in Type 1 diabetes patients in all four CD4+ subsets.

As every portion of the isolated RNA was reverse transcribed, the sequencing read expressed TCRB transcripts. Libraries were prepared by immunoSEQ multiplex PCR; TCRdb keeps only in-frame clonotypes and omits some of them. The sample has approximately 150,000 clones, around 10% seen once. This sequence joins TRBV5-1 and TRBJ2-2; no reliable D call. The sequencing sample was made of central memory CD4+ T cells from blood. This clonotype was obtained from a man between 25 and 39 years old with type 1 diabetes. The CDR3 coding sequence is TGCGCCAGCAGCTTCCAGGTCGCGAACACCGGGGAGCTGTTTTTT. It is translated as CASSFQVANTGELFF.